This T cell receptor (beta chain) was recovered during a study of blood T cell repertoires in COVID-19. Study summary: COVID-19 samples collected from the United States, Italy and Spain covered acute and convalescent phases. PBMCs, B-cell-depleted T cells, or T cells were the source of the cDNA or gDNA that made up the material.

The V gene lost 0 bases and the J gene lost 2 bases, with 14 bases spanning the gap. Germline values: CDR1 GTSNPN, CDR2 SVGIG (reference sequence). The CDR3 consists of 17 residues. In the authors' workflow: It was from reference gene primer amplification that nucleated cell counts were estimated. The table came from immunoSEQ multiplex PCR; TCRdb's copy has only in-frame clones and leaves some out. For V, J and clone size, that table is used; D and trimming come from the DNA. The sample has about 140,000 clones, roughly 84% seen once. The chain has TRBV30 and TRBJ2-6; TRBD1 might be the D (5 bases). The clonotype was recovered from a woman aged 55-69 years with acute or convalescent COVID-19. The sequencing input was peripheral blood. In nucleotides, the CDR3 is TGTGCCTGGAGTGTACAAGGGGCGAGCCCTGGGGCCAACGTCCTGACTTTC. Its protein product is CAWSVQGASPGANVLTF.